This TCR beta chain was captured in a study of blood T cell repertoires in COVID-19 (dated by TCRdb to 2020 to 2022). With regard to the full study: Collaborator samples came from the United States, Italy and Spain and covered acute and convalescent phases of COVID-19. The prospective study material was composed of cDNA or gDNA derived from T cells, B-cell-depleted T cells, or PBMCs. Deeply sampled blood TCRbeta repertoires from subjects exposed to, actively infected with, or recovered from COVID-19 were included in the dataset. The repertoires were made available in a free public database intended to serve as a resource for research on the immune response to SARS-CoV-2. Samples came from the ongoing ImmuneRACE study (first 160 participants) plus 1,254 subjects from 6 global collaborators. Nearly every sample came with metadata listing a de-identified subject ID, COVID-19 status, age in years and sex. Where available, HLA class I and class II types were obtained from metadata supplied by the sample provider rather than from assay-based typing. Beyond this particular receptor, the publication reports: The amount of clinical and demographic metadata varied by source and participant and was provided uncurated.

V ends up 5 bases short and J 2 bases short, with an unmatched junction base count of 6. From cysteine to phenylalanine, the CDR3 is 15 amino acids long. Only the CDR3 DNA stays, 45 bases, in frame from base 1. As encoded in the germline V gene (reference sequence), CDR1 is SEHNR while CDR2 is FQNEAQ. With regard to this clone: Which antigen it targets is not known. Base qualities are not recorded, but no much larger clone differs from it by a single base.

Collaborating institutions collected whole blood in K2EDTA tubes following their own protocols. For TCRbeta analysis, collaborators shipped samples in one of three forms: frozen whole blood, isolated PBMCs, or DNA extracted from either of those sample types. TCRbeta CDR3 regions were amplified from genomic DNA using the immunoSEQ Assay, a bias-controlled multiplex PCR. In the original analysis: Within the assay, amplification of reference gene primers was used to estimate how many nucleated cells each sample contained. Sequence reads were collapsed and filtered to measure the absolute abundance of every unique TCRbeta CDR3 rearrangement. Productive Simpson clonality was computed per sample as the square root of Simpson's diversity index over productive rearrangements. Imported from immuneACCESS, the table was reduced by TCRdb to in-frame sequences with V and J called. These copies leave out some clones; in studies compared against another copy, an unresolved V gene accounts for under half, and the cause of the remainder is not known. V and J calls and clone size are copied from that table; D and trimming were computed from the DNA. The sample data list a few hundred thousand clones, and 86% of these were observed just once. Together, the top ten hold approximately 4.8% of the sample.

The clonotype was recovered from a man aged 45 to 65 with acute or convalescent COVID-19. This chain is built from TRBV7-9 and TRBJ2-1; 7 central nucleotides agree with TRBD1. The sequencing sample was made of peripheral blood. The base sequence is TGTGCCAGCAGCCACGGGACAGCCCCCTACAATGAGCAGTTCTTC. It is translated as CASSHGTAPYNEQFF.